These 23 T cell receptor beta chains share one sample of origin, sequenced in a study of post-analysis software for immune sequencing data. Whole-study results and caveats: When patients were compared with controls, 4 or 5 TRBV segments were more frequent, TRBV5-6, TRBV5-1 and TRBV20-1 among them.

Built from TCR beta cDNA, the libraries had unique molecular identifiers in them. TCRdb recomputed calls from the PCR reads with MiXCR, one row per CDR3 protein. The sample lists approximately 570,000 distinct CDR3 sequences, roughly two fifths occurring once. These receptors' targets are unknown. Sequences were obtained from blood. These TCRs come from a girl aged 5-17 years with multiple sclerosis.

The chain links TRBV30 to TRBJ2-7; tentative D call: TRBD1 (5 bases). The germline V gene encodes CDR1 GTSNPN and CDR2 SVGIG (reference sequence). The V gene lost 4 bases and the J gene lost 2 bases, with 12 bases spanning the gap. The CDR3 totals 13 residues. CDR3 nucleotide sequence: TGTGCCTGGACGCTGTCAGGGCCCTACGAGCAGTACTTC. The encoded protein is CAWTLSGPYEQYF.

This chain uses TRBV15 with TRBJ1-5; no firm D call. The CDR3 spans 14 residues. V was pared by 1 base and J by 5 bases, with 9 bases between. Germline CDR1 and CDR2: LNHNV and YYDKDF (reference sequence). This chain's CDR3 is CATSRVSGYQPQHF. Written as DNA, the CDR3 is TGTGCCACCAGCAGAGTGTCGGGGTATCAGCCCCAGCATTTT.

This clonotype was counted between two and nine times. This chain connects TRBV10-3 to TRBJ2-5, with D tentatively TRBD2 (6 bases). The J call may be faulty, since TRBJ2-7 better matches the DNA end. CDR3 length: 16 residues. Germline V gene sequence: CDR1 ENHRY, CDR2 SYGVKD. Here the CDR3 reads CAISEIGAGQSYEQYF. DNA of the CDR3: TGTGCCATCAGTGAGATTGGAGCGGGCCAATCCTACGAGCAGTACTTC.

This clonotype was found a few times. The J gene is TRBJ2-1, the V gene TRBV29-1; D possibly corresponds to TRBD1 (6 bases). The length of the CDR3 is 10 residues. The ends were cut back, 7 bases at V and 9 bases at J, with 10 bases in the middle. Germline CDR1 and CDR2: SQVTM and ANQGSEA. The CDR3 bases are TGCAGCGGCCGGGACATTGAGCAGTTCTTC. Its protein is CSGRDIEQFF.

The chain recombines TRBV7-2 with TRBJ2-1; TRBD2 aligns across 8 bases. Germline CDR1 reads SGHTA; CDR2 reads FQGNSA. This CDR3 contains 14 residues. Trimming cost V 3 bases and J 7 bases; bases outside gene matches: 5. The CDR3 region is CASSFSGTWNEQFF. CDR3 sequence (DNA): TGTGCCAGCAGCTTTAGCGGGACCTGGAATGAGCAGTTCTTC.

A few counts support this clonotype. V usage is TRBV10-3 and J usage is TRBJ2-3, with D possibly matching TRBD2 (6 bases). Trimming took 6 bases from V and 1 from J, leaving 11 bases between them. Germline CDR1 reads ENHRY; CDR2 reads SYGVKD. The CDR3 loop spans 14 amino acids. The CDR3 loop is CAIRGGIGTDTQYF. The CDR3 DNA reads TGTGCCATCAGGGGCGGGATTGGCACAGATACGCAGTATTTT.

This clonotype has only a few counts. This sequence joins TRBV29-1 and TRBJ1-1; tentative D call: TRBD1 (5 bases). This CDR3 comprises 11 residues. The ends were cut back, 3 bases at V and 5 bases at J, with 7 bases in the middle. CDR1 is SQVTM, CDR2 ANQGSEA, per germline. CDR3 amino acids: CSVDGGTEAFF. The CDR3 DNA is TGCAGCGTTGACGGGGGAACTGAAGCTTTCTTT.

The table lists this clonotype with a few counts. The CDR3 sequence is CASSLDRGRVTYEQYF. CDR3 sequence (DNA): TGCGCCAGCAGCTTGGATCGGGGCAGGGTAACGTACGAGCAGTACTTC. The J gene is TRBJ2-5, the V gene TRBV5-1, with D perhaps being TRBD1 or TRBD2 (5 bases each). The DNA end favors TRBJ2-7, so the J call may be wrong. Per the germline V gene, CDR1 is SGHRS and CDR2 is YFSETQ. The CDR3 sequence is 16 residues long.

V gene TRBV5-1 combines with J gene TRBJ2-7; TRBD1 agrees at 11 bases. CDR3 size: 14 residues. The germline gives CDR1 SGHRS, CDR2 YFSETQ. The ends lost 6 bases at V and 2 bases at J; junction bases unmatched: 4. The DNA for the CDR3 is TGCGCCAGCACCGGGGGACAGGGGGCCTACGAGCAGTACTTC. Translation gives CASTGGQGAYEQYF.

The V and J genes are TRBV25-1 and TRBJ2-6; possibly TRBD1 or TRBD2 for D (5 bases each). CDR1 and CDR2 from the germline V gene are MGHDK and SYGVNS. The CDR3 consists of 19 residues. V gave up 0 bases and J gave up 0 bases, with 15 bases separating them. The CDR3 bases are TGTGCCAGCAGTGAATATACTAGGGACGGGGTCTCTGGGGCCAACGTCCTGACTTTC. This sequence encodes CASSEYTRDGVSGANVLTF.

The rearrangement uses TRBV5-5 and TRBJ2-5; D gene unclear. Per the germline V gene, CDR1 is SGHKS and CDR2 is YYEKEE (reference sequence). V was pared by 4 bases and J by 5 bases, with 9 bases between. The CDR3 extends over 12 amino acids. CDR3: CASSQASETQYF. CDR3 nucleotide sequence: TGTGCCAGCAGCCAAGCGTCTGAGACCCAGTACTTC.

The chain carries TRBV19 and TRBJ1-2; possible D gene TRBD1, 5 bases. V was clipped by 3 bases and J by 3 bases, with 17 bases between them. This CDR3 contains 16 residues. CDR1 and CDR2 from the germline V gene are LNHDA and SQIVND (reference sequence). The CDR3, as DNA: TGTGCCAGTAGTATGCTTTCCAGGGCAAGACACTATGGCTACACCTTC. The encoded protein is CASSMLSRARHYGYTF. Complete variable domain (other parts from reference TRBV19 and TRBJ1-2): DGGITQSPKYLFRKEGQNVTLSCEQNLNHDAMYWYRQDPGQGLRLIYYSQIVNDFQKGDIAEGYSVSREKKESFPLTVTSAQKNPTAFYLCASSMLSRARHYGYTFGSGTRLTVV.

In this sample, this clonotype turned up many times. The rearrangement joins TRBV5-1 to TRBJ2-7; 11 nucleotides line up with TRBD1. The CDR3 sequence is 13 residues long. Germline V gene data show CDR1 as SGHRS and CDR2 as YFSETQ. The junction had 1 base not matched to a gene; V was cut back by 7 bases and J by 1 base. The CDR3 reads CASGTGGSYEQYF. The DNA of the CDR3 is TGCGCCAGCGGGACAGGGGGATCCTACGAGCAGTACTTC. The entire variable domain, with the rest obtained from reference TRBV5-1 and TRBJ2-7, is as follows: KAGVTQTPRYLIKTRGQQVTLSCSPISGHRSVSWYQQTPGQGLQFLFEYFSETQRNKGNFPGRFSGRQFSNSRSEMNVSTLELGDSALYLCASGTGGSYEQYFGPGTRLTVT.

This clonotype turned up a few times. V is TRBV6-6 and J is TRBJ2-7; D is unclear. Germline V gene data show CDR1 as MNHNY and CDR2 as SVGAGI (reference sequence). Trimming left V 0 bases short and J 4 bases short, with 7 bases between. This CDR3 spans 13 amino acids. The CDR3 region has the DNA TGTGCCAGCAGTTACTCGAAAGATTACGAGCAGTACTTC. It translates to CASSYSKDYEQYF.

This chain connects TRBV2 to TRBJ1-1, with D hard to call. The germline gives CDR1 SNHLY, CDR2 FYNNEI. The CDR3 contains 11 residues. The germline V and J ends were trimmed by 9 bases and 3 bases, with 8 bases remaining between them. CDR3 in amino acids: CASSGHTEAFF. CDR3 bases: TGTGCCAGTTCCGGACACACTGAAGCTTTCTTT.

The V and J genes are TRBV6-6 and TRBJ1-2, with a tentative D call TRBD1 (6 bases). The V and J ends lost 0 bases and 4 bases respectively, with 9 bases between them. In germline, CDR1 is MNHNY, CDR2 SVGAGI (reference sequence). CDR3 length: 14 amino acids. The CDR3 reads CASSYSGTSYGYTF. For the CDR3, the DNA is TGTGCCAGCAGTTACTCCGGGACAAGCTATGGCTACACCTTC.

This clonotype was found a few times. This chain links TRBV15 with TRBJ2-1, with 9 bases identical to TRBD2. V gave up 1 base and J gave up 7 bases; unmatched junction bases: 11. Germline loops: CDR1 LNHNV, CDR2 YYDKDF (reference sequence). CDR3 length equals 17 residues. CDR3 sequence (DNA): TGTGCCACCAGCAGAGTTAGCGGGGGCCTGCTTTGGAATGAGCAGTTCTTC. Translating gives CATSRVSGGLLWNEQFF.

The J gene is TRBJ1-2, the V gene TRBV6-6; 7 nucleotides align to TRBD1. This CDR3 spans 13 amino acids. Germline V gene data show CDR1 as MNHNY and CDR2 as SVGAGI (reference sequence). The trim removed 6 bases at V and 7 bases at J, leaving 8 bases unmatched. The CDR3, as DNA: TGTGCCAGCAGCCCCGACAGGGAGGCTGGCTACACCTTC. This codes for CASSPDREAGYTF.

This clonotype was seen only a few times. The genes are TRBV15 and TRBJ2-4; 7 bases match TRBD1. The end of the DNA fits TRBJ2-7 better, so the J call may be wrong. CDR1 and CDR2 from the germline V gene are LNHNV and YYDKDF (reference sequence). The CDR3 is 15 residues long. DNA of the CDR3: TGTGCCACCAGCAGAGAGCCGACAGGGCCCTACGAGCAGTACTTC. Amino acid sequence: CATSREPTGPYEQYF.

This clonotype was recorded a few times. The V call is TRBV4-1, the J call TRBJ1-2; D not certain. This CDR3 comprises 17 residues. V dropped 1 base and J dropped 2 bases, with 17 bases sitting between them. Germline-derived CDR1 and CDR2 are MGHRA and YSYEKL. The CDR3 region has the DNA TGCGCCAGCAGCCAAGCCTTGACCCGAGGCCCCAACTATGGCTACACCTTC. Protein sequence: CASSQALTRGPNYGYTF.

This clonotype was picked up a small number of times. The V call is TRBV12-3 or TRBV12-4, the J call TRBJ2-3; D is undetermined. The CDR3 covers 15 residues. V was trimmed by 2 bases and J by 2 bases, leaving 11 bases between them. In DNA form, the CDR3 reads TGTGCCAGCAGTTTACCCGGCGGATTCACAGATACGCAGTATTTT. It yields the protein CASSLPGGFTDTQYF.

This clonotype was seen more than once but under ten times. V gene TRBV29-1 combines with J gene TRBJ2-3; the D is unclear. This CDR3 is 13 amino acids long. V was cut by 7 bases and J by 3 bases, with 14 bases left in between. Germline lookup yields CDR1 SQVTM and CDR2 ANQGSEA. The CDR3 loop is CSARNPGTDTQYF. CDR3 DNA: TGCAGCGCCCGAAACCCGGGTACAGATACGCAGTATTTT.

To note about this clonotype: A read error is possible here, since a much larger clone lies one base away. V and J are TRBV20-1 and TRBJ2-1; 11 nucleotides match TRBD2. Trimming removed 2 bases from V and 13 bases from J; junction bases left unmatched: 10. The CDR3 sequence is 14 residues long. The V gene's germline CDR1 is DFQATT and CDR2 SNEGSKA (reference sequence). The CDR3 is CSARLAGGGETQFF. The CDR3 bases are TGCAGTGCTAGACTAGCGGGGGGCGGGGAGACCCAGTTCTTC.